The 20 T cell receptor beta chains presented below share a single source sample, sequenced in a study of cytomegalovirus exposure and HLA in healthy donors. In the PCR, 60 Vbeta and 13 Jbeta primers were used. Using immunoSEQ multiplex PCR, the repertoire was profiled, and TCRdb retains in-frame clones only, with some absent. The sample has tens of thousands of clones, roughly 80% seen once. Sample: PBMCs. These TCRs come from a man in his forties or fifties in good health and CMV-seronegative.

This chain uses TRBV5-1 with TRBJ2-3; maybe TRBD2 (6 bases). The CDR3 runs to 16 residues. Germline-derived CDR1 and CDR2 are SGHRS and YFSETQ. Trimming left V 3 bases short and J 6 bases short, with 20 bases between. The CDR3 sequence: CASSSGLEVVRDTQYF. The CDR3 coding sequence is TGCGCCAGCAGCTCGGGACTGGAGGTTGTTAGGGATACGCAGTATTTT.

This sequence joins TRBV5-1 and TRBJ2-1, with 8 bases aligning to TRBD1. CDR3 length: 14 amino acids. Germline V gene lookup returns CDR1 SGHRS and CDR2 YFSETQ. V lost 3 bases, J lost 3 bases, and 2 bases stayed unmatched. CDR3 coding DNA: TGCGCCAGCAGCTCCGACAGGGGCTACAATGAGCAGTTCTTC. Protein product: CASSSDRGYNEQFF.

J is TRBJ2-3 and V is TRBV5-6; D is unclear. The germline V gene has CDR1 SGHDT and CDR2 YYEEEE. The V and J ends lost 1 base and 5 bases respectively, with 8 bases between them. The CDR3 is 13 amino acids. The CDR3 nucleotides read TGTGCCAGCAGCTTGCTTTCCGGAGATACGCAGTATTTT. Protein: CASSLLSGDTQYF. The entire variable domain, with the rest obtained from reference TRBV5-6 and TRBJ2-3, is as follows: DAGVTQSPTHLIKTRGQQVTLRCSPKSGHDTVSWYQQALGQGPQFIFQYYEEEERQRGNFPDRFSGHQFPNYSSELNVNALLLGDSALYLCASSLLSGDTQYFGPGTRLTVL.

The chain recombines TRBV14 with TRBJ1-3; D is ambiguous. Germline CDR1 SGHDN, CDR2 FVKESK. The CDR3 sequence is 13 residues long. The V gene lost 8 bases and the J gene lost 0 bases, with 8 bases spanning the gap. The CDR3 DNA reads TGTGCCAGCGGGCTTAGCTCTGGAAACACCATATATTTT. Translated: CASGLSSGNTIYF.

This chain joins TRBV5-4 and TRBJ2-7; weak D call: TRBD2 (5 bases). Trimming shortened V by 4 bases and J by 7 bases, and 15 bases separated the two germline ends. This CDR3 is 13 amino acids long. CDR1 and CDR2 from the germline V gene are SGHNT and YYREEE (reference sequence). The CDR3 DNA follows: TGTGCCAGCAGCACGGACCCTCGGGGAGAGCAGTACTTC. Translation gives CASSTDPRGEQYF.

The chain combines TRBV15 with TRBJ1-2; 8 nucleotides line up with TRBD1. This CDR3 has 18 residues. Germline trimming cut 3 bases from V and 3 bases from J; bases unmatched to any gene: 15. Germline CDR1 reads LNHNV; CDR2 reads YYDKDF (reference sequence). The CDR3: CATSSPSGQGPRDYGYTF. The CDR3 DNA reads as TGTGCCACCAGCAGCCCCTCCGGACAGGGTCCCAGAGACTATGGCTACACCTTC.

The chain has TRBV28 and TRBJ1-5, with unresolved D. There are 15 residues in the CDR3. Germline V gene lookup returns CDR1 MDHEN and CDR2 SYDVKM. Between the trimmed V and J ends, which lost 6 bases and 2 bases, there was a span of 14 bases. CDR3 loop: CASRETPGGNQPQHF. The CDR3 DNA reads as TGTGCCAGCAGGGAGACCCCCGGGGGCAATCAGCCCCAGCATTTT.

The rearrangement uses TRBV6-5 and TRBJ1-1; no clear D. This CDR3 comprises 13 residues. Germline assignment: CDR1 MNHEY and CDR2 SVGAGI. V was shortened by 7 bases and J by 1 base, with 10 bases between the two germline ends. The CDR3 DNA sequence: TGTGCCAGCACTCCGGGAAGGAACACTGAAGCTTTCTTT. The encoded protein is CASTPGRNTEAFF.

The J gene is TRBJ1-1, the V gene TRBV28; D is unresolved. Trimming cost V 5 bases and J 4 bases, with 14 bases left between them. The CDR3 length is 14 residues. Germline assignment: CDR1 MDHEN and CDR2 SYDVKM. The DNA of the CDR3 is TGTGCCAGCAGTCCCCTCCCGGGTCGCACTGAAGCTTTCTTT. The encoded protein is CASSPLPGRTEAFF.

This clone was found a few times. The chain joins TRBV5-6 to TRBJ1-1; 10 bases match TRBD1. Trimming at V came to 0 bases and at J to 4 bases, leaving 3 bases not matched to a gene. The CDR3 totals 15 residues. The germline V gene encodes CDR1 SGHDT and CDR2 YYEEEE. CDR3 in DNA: TGTGCCAGCAGCTTGGCCGACAGGGGGCTCACTGAAGCTTTCTTT. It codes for CASSLADRGLTEAFF.

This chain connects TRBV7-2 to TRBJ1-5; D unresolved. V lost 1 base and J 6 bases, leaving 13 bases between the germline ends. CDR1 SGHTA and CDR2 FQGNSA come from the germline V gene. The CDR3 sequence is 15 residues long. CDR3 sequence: CASSLGLRVRQPQHF. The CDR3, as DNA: TGTGCCAGCAGCTTAGGTTTGAGGGTACGTCAGCCCCAGCATTTT.

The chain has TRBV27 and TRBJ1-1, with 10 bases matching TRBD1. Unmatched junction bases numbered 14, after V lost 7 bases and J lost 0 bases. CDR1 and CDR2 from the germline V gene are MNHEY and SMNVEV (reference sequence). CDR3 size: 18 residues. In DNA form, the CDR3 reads TGTGCCAGCACCCGAATCCCGACAGGGGGCCTTATGAACACTGAAGCTTTCTTT. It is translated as CASTRIPTGGLMNTEAFF.

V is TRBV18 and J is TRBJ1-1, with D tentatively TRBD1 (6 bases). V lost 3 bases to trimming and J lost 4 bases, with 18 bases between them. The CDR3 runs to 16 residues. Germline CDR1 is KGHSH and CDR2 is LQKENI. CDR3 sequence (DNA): TGTGCCAGCTCACCCCCAGGGGCACCCGATGCCACTGAAGCTTTCTTT. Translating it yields CASSPPGAPDATEAFF.

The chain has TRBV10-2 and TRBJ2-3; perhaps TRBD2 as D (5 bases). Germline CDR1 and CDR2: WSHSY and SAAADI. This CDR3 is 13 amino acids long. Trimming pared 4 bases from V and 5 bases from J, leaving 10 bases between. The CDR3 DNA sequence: TGCGCCAGCAGTGTATTACGGGGAGATACGCAGTATTTT. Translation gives CASSVLRGDTQYF.

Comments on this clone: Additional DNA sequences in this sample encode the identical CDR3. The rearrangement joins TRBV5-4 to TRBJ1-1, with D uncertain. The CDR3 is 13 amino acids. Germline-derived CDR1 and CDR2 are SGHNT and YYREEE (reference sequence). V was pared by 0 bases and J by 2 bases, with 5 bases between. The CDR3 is CASSLAGNTEAFF. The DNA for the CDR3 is TGTGCCAGCAGCTTGGCGGGAAACACTGAAGCTTTCTTT.

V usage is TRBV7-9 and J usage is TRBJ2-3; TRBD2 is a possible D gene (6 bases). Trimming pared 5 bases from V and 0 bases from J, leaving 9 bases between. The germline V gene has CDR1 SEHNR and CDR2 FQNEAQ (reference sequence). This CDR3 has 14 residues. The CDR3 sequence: CASSTGLSTDTQYF. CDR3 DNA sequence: TGTGCCAGCAGCACGGGACTCAGCACAGATACGCAGTATTTT.

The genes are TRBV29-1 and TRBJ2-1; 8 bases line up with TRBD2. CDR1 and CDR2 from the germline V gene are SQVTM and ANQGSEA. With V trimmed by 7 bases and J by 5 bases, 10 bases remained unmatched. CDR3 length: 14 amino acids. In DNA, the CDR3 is TGCAGCGCCCGGACTAGCCCCGTCAACAATGAGCAGTTCTTC. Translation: CSARTSPVNNEQFF.

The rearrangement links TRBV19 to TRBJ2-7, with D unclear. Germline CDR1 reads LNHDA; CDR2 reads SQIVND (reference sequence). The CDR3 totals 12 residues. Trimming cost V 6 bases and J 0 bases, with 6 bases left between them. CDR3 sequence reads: CASSPSSYEQYF. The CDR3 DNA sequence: TGTGCCAGTAGCCCCTCCTCCTACGAGCAGTACTTC.

For the CDR3, the DNA is TGTGCCTGGAGTGAGGGACAGGGACCGACAGATACGCAGTATTTT. Encoded protein: CAWSEGQGPTDTQYF. The V gene is TRBV30, the J gene TRBJ2-3, with TRBD1 identical over 9 bases. J lost 3 bases, V lost 1 base, and 5 bases had no gene match. Germline CDR1 GTSNPN, CDR2 SVGIG (reference sequence). This CDR3 is 15 amino acids long.

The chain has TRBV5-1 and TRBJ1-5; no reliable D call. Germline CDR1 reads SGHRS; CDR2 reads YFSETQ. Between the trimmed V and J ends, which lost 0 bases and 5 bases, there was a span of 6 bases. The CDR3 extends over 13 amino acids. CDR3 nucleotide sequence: TGCGCCAGCAGCTTGGACAACGATCAGCCCCAGCATTTT. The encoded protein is CASSLDNDQPQHF.